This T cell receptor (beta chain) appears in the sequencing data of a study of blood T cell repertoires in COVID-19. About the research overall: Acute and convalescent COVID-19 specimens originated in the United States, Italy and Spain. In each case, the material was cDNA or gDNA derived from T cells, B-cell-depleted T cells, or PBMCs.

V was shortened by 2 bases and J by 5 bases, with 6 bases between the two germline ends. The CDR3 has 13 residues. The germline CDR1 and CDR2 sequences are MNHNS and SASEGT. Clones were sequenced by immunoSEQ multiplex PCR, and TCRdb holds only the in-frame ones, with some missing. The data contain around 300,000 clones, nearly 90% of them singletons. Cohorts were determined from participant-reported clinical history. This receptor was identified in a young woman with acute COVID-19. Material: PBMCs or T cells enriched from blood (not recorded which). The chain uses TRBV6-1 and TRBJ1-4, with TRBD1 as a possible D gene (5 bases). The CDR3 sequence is CASSERQNEKLFF. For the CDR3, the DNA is TGTGCCAGCAGTGAAAGACAGAATGAAAAACTGTTTTTT.